What follows describes a single T cell receptor beta chain. TCRdb's copy holds only in-frame clones and misses some; the assay was immunoSEQ multiplex PCR. The sample lists some 40,000 clones; about 90% were seen once. The sample originates from a study of OX40 agonist ivuxolimab in advanced cancers. Between the trimmed V and J ends, which lost 4 bases and 2 bases, there was a span of 11 bases. CDR3 length: 14 residues. Germline lookup yields CDR1 MDHEN and CDR2 SYDVKM. This specimen was CD4+ or CD8+ T cells sorted from blood, taken in a trial of the OX40 agonist ivuxolimab. The rearrangement joins TRBV28 to TRBJ2-5; D gene ambiguous. This clonotype originated in an adult with an advanced solid tumor such as melanoma, head and neck, liver or kidney cancer. The CDR3 nucleotides are TGTGCCAGCAGTTCCCGGGCCTCACAAGAGACCCAGTACTTC. This codes for CASSSRASQETQYF.